The 9 T cell receptor beta chains in this list originate from one sample, sequenced in a study of blood T cell repertoires in COVID-19. Libraries were prepared by immunoSEQ multiplex PCR; TCRdb keeps only in-frame clonotypes and omits some of them. The sample comprises roughly 240,000 clones, 86% of which are singletons, and 1.5% to 2% rests with the top ten. Specimen: peripheral blood. The receptors were sampled from a woman in her sixties or seventies who had recovered from COVID-19.

The chain carries TRBV2 and TRBJ1-2; 7 positions agree with TRBD1. CDR3 length: 13 amino acids. CDR1 and CDR2 from the germline V gene are SNHLY and FYNNEI. V was pared by 3 bases and J by 8 bases, with 6 bases of the junction left unmatched. The CDR3 here is CASSEVTGLGYTF. DNA for the CDR3: TGTGCCAGCAGTGAGGTGACAGGGCTGGGCTACACCTTC.

The CDR3 bases are TGTGCCAGCAGCTTAGGGACTGATTTCTTGAACACTGAAGCTTTCTTT. It is translated as CASSLGTDFLNTEAFF. The chain is built from TRBV7-2 and TRBJ1-1; D remains ambiguous. Trimming shortened V by 1 base and J by 0 bases, and 12 bases separated the two germline ends. The CDR3 totals 16 residues. The V gene's germline CDR1 is SGHTA and CDR2 FQGNSA.

The chain recombines TRBV11-3 with TRBJ2-1, with TRBD1 identical over 7 bases. The CDR3 is 14 amino acids. J gave up 3 bases and V 5 bases, and 4 bases lay outside the gene matches. The germline CDR1 and CDR2 sequences are SGHNT and YENEEA. The DNA for the CDR3 is TGTGCCAGCAGCCCCCGACAGGGCTACAATGAGCAGTTCTTC. It encodes CASSPRQGYNEQFF.

This chain uses TRBV19 with TRBJ2-7; D not resolved. V lost 0 bases to trimming and J lost 3 bases, with 12 bases between them. This CDR3 contains 15 residues. The germline gives CDR1 LNHDA, CDR2 SQIVND (reference sequence). This chain's CDR3 is CASSIDLETIYEQYF. CDR3 nucleotide sequence: TGTGCCAGTAGTATAGATCTTGAGACAATCTACGAGCAGTACTTC.

This clone occurred once. V and J are TRBV24-1 and TRBJ1-1; D gene unclear. Looked up from germline, CDR1 is KGHDR and CDR2 is SFDVKD. V lost 4 bases and J lost 11, with 10 bases in between. This CDR3 region has 11 residues. The CDR3 sequence is CATSERVWAFF. The CDR3 nucleotides read TGTGCCACCAGTGAGAGGGTTTGGGCTTTCTTT.

This clone was observed once. This chain joins TRBV3-1 (or the pseudogene TRBV3-2) and TRBJ1-2; 8 bases are shared with TRBD1. Germline CDR1 is LGHDT and CDR2 is YNNKEL (reference sequence). Trimming took 5 bases from V and 4 from J; bases not matched to a gene: 18. There are 18 residues in the CDR3. The CDR3 nucleotides read TGTGCCAGCAGCTCTATAGCCCCGATGGACAGGGACCTCTATGGCTACACCTTC. It codes for CASSSIAPMDRDLYGYTF.

The chain couples TRBV28 to TRBJ1-4; 10 nucleotides agree with TRBD1. V lost 11 bases to trimming and J lost 7 bases; unmatched junction nucleotides: 7. Germline V gene data show CDR1 as MDHEN and CDR2 as SYDVKM. The CDR3 has 13 amino acids. CDR3 protein: CAGLRTGGEKLFF. The CDR3 DNA reads TGTGCCGGCCTCAGGACAGGGGGTGAAAAACTGTTTTTT.

The rearrangement links TRBV27 to TRBJ2-5; 10 bases are a match to TRBD1. Germline lookup yields CDR1 MNHEY and CDR2 SMNVEV (reference sequence). CDR3 length: 14 residues. Losses at the gene ends were 5 bases for V and 5 bases for J; bases not matched to a gene: 5. The CDR3 DNA is TGTGCCAGCAGTGAGGGGACAGGGGTGGAGACCCAGTACTTC. Its translation is CASSEGTGVETQYF.

This clone has a single count. V is TRBV28 and J is TRBJ2-1, with a weak D call TRBD1 (5 bases). V shed 4 bases and J shed 13 bases, with 11 bases lying between them. The germline V gene encodes CDR1 MDHEN and CDR2 SYDVKM. The CDR3 covers 11 residues. The CDR3 sequence is CASSWGRVQFF. DNA for the CDR3: TGTGCCAGCAGTTGGGGCAGGGTTCAGTTCTTC.